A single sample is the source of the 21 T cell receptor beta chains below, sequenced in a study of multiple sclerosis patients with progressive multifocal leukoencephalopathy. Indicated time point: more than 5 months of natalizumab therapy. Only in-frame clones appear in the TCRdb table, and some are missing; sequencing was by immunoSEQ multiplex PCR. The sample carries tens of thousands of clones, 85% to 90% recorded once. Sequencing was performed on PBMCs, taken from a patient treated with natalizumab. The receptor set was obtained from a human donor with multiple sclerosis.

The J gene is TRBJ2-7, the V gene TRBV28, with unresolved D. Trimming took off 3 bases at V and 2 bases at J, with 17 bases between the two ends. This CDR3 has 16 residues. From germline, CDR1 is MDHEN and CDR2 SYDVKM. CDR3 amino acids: CASSLRWRSQPYEQYF. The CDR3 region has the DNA TGTGCCAGCAGTTTGAGGTGGCGGTCCCAACCCTACGAGCAGTACTTC. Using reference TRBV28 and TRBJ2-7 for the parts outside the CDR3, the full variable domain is DVKVTQSSRYLVKRTGEKVFLECVQDMDHENMFWYRQDPGLGLRLIYFSYDVKMKEKGDIPEGYSVSREKKERFSLILESASTNQTSMYLCASSLRWRSQPYEQYFGPGTRLTVT.

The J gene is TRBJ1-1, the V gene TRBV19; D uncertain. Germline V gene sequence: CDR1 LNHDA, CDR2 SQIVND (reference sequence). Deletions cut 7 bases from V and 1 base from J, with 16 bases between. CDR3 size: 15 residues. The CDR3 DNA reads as TGTGCCAGTAAGGAGGGTATCGTGGAGAACACTGAAGCTTTCTTT. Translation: CASKEGIVENTEAFF.

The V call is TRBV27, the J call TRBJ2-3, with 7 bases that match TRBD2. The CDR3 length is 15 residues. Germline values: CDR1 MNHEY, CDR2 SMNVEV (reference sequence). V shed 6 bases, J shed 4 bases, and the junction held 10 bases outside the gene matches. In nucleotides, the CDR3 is TGTGCCAGCAGCGGTACTAGCGTCGGGTCAGATACGCAGTATTTT. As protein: CASSGTSVGSDTQYF.

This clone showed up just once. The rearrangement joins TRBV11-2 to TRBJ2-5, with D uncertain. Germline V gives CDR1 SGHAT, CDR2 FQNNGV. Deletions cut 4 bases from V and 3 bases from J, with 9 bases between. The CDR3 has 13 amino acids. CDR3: CASSSGTKETQYF. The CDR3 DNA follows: TGTGCCAGCAGCTCTGGCACGAAAGAGACCCAGTACTTC.

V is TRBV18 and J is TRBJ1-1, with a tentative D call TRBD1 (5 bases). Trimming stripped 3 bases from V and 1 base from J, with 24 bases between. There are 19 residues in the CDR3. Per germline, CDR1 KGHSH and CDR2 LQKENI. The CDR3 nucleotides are TGTGCCAGCTCACCCCCCGGACGTGTTGGGGGTTTAAAGAACACTGAAGCTTTCTTT. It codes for CASSPPGRVGGLKNTEAFF.

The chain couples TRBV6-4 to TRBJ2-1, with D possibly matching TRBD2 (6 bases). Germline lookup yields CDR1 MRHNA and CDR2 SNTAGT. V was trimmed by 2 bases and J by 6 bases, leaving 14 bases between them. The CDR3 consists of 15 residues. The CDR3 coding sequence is TGTGCCAGCAGTGACAGCTCGGGAGTGGCCAATGAGCAGTTCTTC. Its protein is CASSDSSGVANEQFF.

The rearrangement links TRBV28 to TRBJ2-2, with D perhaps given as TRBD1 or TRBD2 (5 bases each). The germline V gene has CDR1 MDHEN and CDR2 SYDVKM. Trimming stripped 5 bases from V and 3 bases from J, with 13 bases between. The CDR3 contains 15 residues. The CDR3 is CASSSRGLYTGELFF. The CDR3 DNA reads TGTGCCAGCAGTAGCCGGGGCCTATACACCGGGGAGCTGTTTTTT.

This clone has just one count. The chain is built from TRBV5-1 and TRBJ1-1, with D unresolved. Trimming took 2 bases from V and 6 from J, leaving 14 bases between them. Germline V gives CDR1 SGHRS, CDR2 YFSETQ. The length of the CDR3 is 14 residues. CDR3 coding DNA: TGCGCCAGCAGCTTACAGACGTCGAATCCTGAAGCTTTCTTT. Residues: CASSLQTSNPEAFF.

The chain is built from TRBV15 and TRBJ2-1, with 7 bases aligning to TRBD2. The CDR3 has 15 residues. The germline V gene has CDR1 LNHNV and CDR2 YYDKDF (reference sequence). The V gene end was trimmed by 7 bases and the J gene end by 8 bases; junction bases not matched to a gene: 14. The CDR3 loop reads CATKRGLPRGDEQFF. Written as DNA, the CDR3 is TGTGCCACCAAGAGGGGACTACCACGAGGCGATGAGCAGTTCTTC.

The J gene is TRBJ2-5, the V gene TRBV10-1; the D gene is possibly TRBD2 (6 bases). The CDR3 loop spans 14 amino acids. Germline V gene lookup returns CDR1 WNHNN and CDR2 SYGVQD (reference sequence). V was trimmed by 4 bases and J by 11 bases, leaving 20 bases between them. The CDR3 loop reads CASSALVGTGEQYF. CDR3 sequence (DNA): TGCGCCAGCAGTGCCCTTGTGGGGACGGGGGAGCAGTACTTC.

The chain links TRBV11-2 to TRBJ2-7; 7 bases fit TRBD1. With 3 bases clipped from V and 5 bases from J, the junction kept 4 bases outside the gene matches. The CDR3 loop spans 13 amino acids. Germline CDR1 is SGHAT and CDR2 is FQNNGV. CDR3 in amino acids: CASSFITGDEQYF. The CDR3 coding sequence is TGTGCCAGCAGCTTCATAACAGGGGACGAGCAGTACTTC. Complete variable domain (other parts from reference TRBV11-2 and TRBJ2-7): EAGVAQSPRYKIIEKRQSVAFWCNPISGHATLYWYQQILGQGPKLLIQFQNNGVVDDSQLPKDRFSAERLKGVDSTLKIQPAKLEDSAVYLCASSFITGDEQYFGPGTRLTVT.

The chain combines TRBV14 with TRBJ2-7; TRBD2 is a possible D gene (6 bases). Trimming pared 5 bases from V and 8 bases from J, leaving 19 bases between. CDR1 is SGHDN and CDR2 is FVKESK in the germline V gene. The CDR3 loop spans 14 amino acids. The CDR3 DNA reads TGTGCCAGCAGCTCCTCGGCGGGGCTAGTCAAGCAGTACTTC. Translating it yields CASSSSAGLVKQYF. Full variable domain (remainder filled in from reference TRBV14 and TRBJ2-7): EAGVTQFPSHSVIEKGQTVTLRCDPISGHDNLYWYRRVMGKEIKFLLHFVKESKQDESGMPNNRFLAERTGGTYSTLKVQPAELEDSGVYFCASSSSAGLVKQYFGPGTRLTVT.

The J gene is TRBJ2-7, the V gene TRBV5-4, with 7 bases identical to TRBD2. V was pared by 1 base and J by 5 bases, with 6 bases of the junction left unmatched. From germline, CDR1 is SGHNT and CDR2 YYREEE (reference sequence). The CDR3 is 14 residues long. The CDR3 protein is CASSLSRERNEQYF. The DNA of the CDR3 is TGTGCCAGCAGCTTGTCGCGGGAGCGGAACGAGCAGTACTTC.

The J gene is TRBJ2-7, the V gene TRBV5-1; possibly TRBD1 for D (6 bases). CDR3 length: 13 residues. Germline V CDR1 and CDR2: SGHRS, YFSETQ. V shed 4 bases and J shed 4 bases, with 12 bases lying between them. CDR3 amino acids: CASSRDNVYEQYF. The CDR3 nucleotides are TGCGCCAGCAGCCGGGACAACGTTTACGAGCAGTACTTC.

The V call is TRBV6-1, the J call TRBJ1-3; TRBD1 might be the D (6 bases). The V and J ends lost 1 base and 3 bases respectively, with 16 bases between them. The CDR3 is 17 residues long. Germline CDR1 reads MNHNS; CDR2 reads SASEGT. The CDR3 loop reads CASSEVRGRTDGNTIYF. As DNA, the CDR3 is TGTGCCAGCAGTGAAGTACGTGGTCGGACAGATGGAAACACCATATATTTT.

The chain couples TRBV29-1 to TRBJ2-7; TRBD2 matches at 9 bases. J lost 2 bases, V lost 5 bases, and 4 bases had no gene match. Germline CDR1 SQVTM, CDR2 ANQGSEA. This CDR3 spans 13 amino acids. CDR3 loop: CSVYSGSPYEQYF. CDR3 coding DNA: TGCAGCGTTTATAGCGGGAGCCCCTACGAGCAGTACTTC.

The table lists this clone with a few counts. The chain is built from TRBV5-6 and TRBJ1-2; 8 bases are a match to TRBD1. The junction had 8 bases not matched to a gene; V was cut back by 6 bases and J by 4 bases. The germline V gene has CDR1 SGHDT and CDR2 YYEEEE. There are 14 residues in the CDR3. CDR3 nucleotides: TGTGCCAGCACCCGGACAGGGAGAACCTATGGCTACACCTTC. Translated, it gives CASTRTGRTYGYTF.

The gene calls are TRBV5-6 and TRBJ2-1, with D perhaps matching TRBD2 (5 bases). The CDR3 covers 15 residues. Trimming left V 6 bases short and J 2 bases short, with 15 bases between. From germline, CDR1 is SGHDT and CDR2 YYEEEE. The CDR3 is CASTKGLAPYNEQFF. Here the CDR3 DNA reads TGTGCCAGCACTAAAGGACTTGCCCCCTACAATGAGCAGTTCTTC.

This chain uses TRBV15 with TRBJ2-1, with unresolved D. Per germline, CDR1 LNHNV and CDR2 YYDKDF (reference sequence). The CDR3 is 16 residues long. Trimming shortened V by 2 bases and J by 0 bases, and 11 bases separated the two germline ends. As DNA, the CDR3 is TGTGCCACCAGCAGACGGGCCCCGACCTCCTACAATGAGCAGTTCTTC. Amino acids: CATSRRAPTSYNEQFF. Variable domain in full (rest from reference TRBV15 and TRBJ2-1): DAMVIQNPRYQVTQFGKPVTLSCSQTLNHNVMYWYQQKSSQAPKLLFHYYDKDFNNEADTPDNFQSRRPNTSFCFLDIRSPGLGDTAMYLCATSRRAPTSYNEQFFGPGTRLTVL.

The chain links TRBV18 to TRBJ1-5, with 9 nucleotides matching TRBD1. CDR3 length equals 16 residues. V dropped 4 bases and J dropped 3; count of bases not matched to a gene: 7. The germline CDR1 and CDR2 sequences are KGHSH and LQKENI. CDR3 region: CASSLIRDRVNQPQHF. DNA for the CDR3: TGTGCCAGCTCACTAATCCGGGACAGGGTCAATCAGCCCCAGCATTTT.

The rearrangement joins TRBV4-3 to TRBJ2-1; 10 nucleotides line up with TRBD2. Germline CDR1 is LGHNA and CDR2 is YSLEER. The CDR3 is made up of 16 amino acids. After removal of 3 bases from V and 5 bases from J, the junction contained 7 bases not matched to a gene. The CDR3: CASSHIGLADNNEQFF. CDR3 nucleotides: TGCGCCAGCAGCCATATTGGACTAGCGGATAACAATGAGCAGTTCTTC.